The rows below give T cell receptor beta chains drawn from one sample of a study of early T cells in non-severe SARS-CoV-2 infection. TCRdb fed the 5' RACE reads into MiXCR, producing one record per CDR3 protein. The sample carries about 72,000 distinct CDR3 sequences, about 9.5% recorded once. Sequenced material: whole blood, taken at baseline. The receptor set was obtained from an adult who was a healthcare worker with PCR-confirmed SARS-CoV-2 infection or an uninfected control (not recorded which). Both conserved end residues are part of each CDR3. D genes are given only for firm matches. The size field is filled for only some rows; it gives once, few, many or a size class.

len	d_gene	v_gene	abundance	j_gene	CDR3nt	CDR3aa
15	TRBD1	TRBV4-1	many	TRBJ2-7	TGCGCCAGCAGCCAATACAAGGACAGGGACTACGAGCAGTACTTC	CASSQYKDRDYEQYF
13	.	TRBV19	.	TRBJ1-2	TGTGCCAGTAGTATGCGACAGGAATATGGCTACACCTTC	CASSMRQEYGYTF
15	.	TRBV10-3	few	TRBJ2-1	TGTGCCATCAGTGATGGGGATTCTTCCTACAATGAGCAGTTCTTC	CAISDGDSSYNEQFF
13	TRBD1	TRBV7-9	.	TRBJ2-5	TGTGCCAGCAGCTTAAAAGGGGGCGAGACCCAGTACTTC	CASSLKGGETQYF
12	.	TRBV20-1	many	TRBJ1-2	TGCAGTGTTAGCGGTCCTGGGGACGGCTACACCTTC	CSVSGPGDGYTF
18	TRBD1	TRBV7-9	.	TRBJ1-5	TGTGCCAGCAGCTTAGCCTTCGGGACAGACCATAGCAATCAGCCCCAGCATTTT	CASSLAFGTDHSNQPQHF
13	TRBD1	TRBV6-2/TRBV6-3	.	TRBJ1-1	TGTGCCAGCACCCAGGGGGGAGTCACTGAAGCTTTCTTT	CASTQGGVTEAFF
13	.	TRBV10-3	.	TRBJ2-7	TGTGCCATCAGTGGCAGGGATCCCTACGAGCAGTACTTC	CAISGRDPYEQYF
15	TRBD2	TRBV7-9	.	TRBJ2-3	TGTGCCAGCAGCCTTCGCGGGGGGGAAGTAGATACGCAGTATTTT	CASSLRGGEVDTQYF
12	TRBD1	TRBV24-1	few	TRBJ2-1	TGTGCCACCAGTCGACAGGGGGCGACTCCGGTCTTC	CATSRQGATPVF
14	.	TRBV19	.	TRBJ2-2	TGTGCCAGTAGTATTAAAGTCGGGGCCGGGGAGCTGTTTTTT	CASSIKVGAGELFF
16	.	TRBV19	.	TRBJ2-7	TGTGCCAGTAGTAGAGGCCGTACGGGACCATTGTCCGAGCAGTACTTC	CASSRGRTGPLSEQYF
12	.	TRBV2	many	TRBJ2-7	TGTGCCAGCAGTGAAGGACCGCGGGAGCAGTACTTC	CASSEGPREQYF
19	.	TRBV6-7	many	TRBJ1-5	TGTGCCAGCACCGGACAAACCGGCAGGGTCAGGGGTGGCAATCAGCCCCAGCATTTT	CASTGQTGRVRGGNQPQHF
15	TRBD1	TRBV5-1	.	TRBJ2-7	TGCGCCAGCAGCCTCCGGACAGGGCTACTCTACGAGCAGTACTTC	CASSLRTGLLYEQYF
18	.	TRBV7-9	many	TRBJ2-2	TGTGCCAGCAGCTTTGCTTCACTCGAGGGTTTGAACACCGGGGAGCTGTTTTTT	CASSFASLEGLNTGELFF
14	TRBD1	TRBV3-1	many	TRBJ2-1	TGTGCCAGCAGCCCGGGACAGGGATACAATGAGCAGTTCTTC	CASSPGQGYNEQFF
14	TRBD1	TRBV20-1	few	TRBJ2-7	TGCAGTGCTAGGCGGGTGGGACAGGGCCACGAGCAGTACTTC	CSARRVGQGHEQYF
16	.	TRBV21-1	few	TRBJ1-5	TGTGCCAGCAGCAAAGGACGGGGCATTAGCAATCAGCCCCAGCATTTT	CASSKGRGISNQPQHF
17	TRBD1	TRBV7-2	.	TRBJ2-7	TGTGCCAGCAGCCCCGGGGGACAGGGCCGGGTTACCCACGAGCAGTACTTC	CASSPGGQGRVTHEQYF
13	.	TRBV30	.	TRBJ1-1	TGTGCCTGGAGCCACGGGGGAGGAACTGAAGCTTTCTTT	CAWSHGGGTEAFF
15	.	TRBV11-2	.	TRBJ2-1	TGTGCCAGCAGCTTAGTAGGCAGAGACGTCGATGAGCAGTTCTTC	CASSLVGRDVDEQFF
11	.	TRBV12-3/TRBV12-4	few	TRBJ1-2	TGTGCCAGCAGTTTTGGTAACAGCTACACCTTC	CASSFGNSYTF
17	.	TRBV7-9	many	TRBJ2-7	TGTGCCAGCAGCTTAGGAGGACCGGGACAAGGTTCCTACGAGCAGTACTTC	CASSLGGPGQGSYEQYF
15	.	TRBV29-1	.	TRBJ1-4	TGCAGCGTTGAAGGGGGCCCAGGGACTAATGAAAAACTGTTTTTT	CSVEGGPGTNEKLFF
15	.	TRBV2	many	TRBJ2-2	TGTGCCAGCAGCAGGGGCCAAGGGGGGCCCGGGGAGCTGTTTTTT	CASSRGQGGPGELFF
15	TRBD1	TRBV11-3	.	TRBJ2-1	TGTGCCAGCAGCCCACGGACAGGGCGGGACAATGAGCAGTTCTTC	CASSPRTGRDNEQFF
13	.	TRBV10-3	few	TRBJ2-5	TGTGCCATCAGTGACCTAGCAGAAGAGACCCAGTACTTC	CAISDLAEETQYF
14	TRBD1	TRBV12-3/TRBV12-4	.	TRBJ2-3	TGTGCCAGTTCTCTGGGACAGGACACAGATACGCAGTATTTT	CASSLGQDTDTQYF